A selection of T cell receptor beta chains follows, all from one sample in a study of T cells in Graves' hyperthyroidism and ophthalmopathy. TCRdb redid the calling of the multiplex PCR reads with MiXCR, one entry per CDR3 protein. The data contain about 570,000 distinct CDR3 sequences, 12% to 15% of them seen just once; the ten biggest clones take up over 11%. The sequencing sample was made of blood. These receptor sequences come from a woman in her forties with Graves' hyperthyroidism. The CDR3 runs from the conserved cysteine through the conserved F or W. D genes are given only for firm matches. Clone sizes are given selectively: once, few, many, or a class where the clone is expanded.

d_call,v_call,j_call,clone_size,cdr3_aa,cdr3_nt
-,TRBV28,TRBJ2-5,many,CASSRRGAGGETQYF,TGTGCCAGCAGCCGCCGCGGGGCGGGTGGAGAGACCCAGTACTTC
-,TRBV6-2/TRBV6-3,TRBJ1-2,few,CASSLAGENYGYTF,TGTGCCAGCAGCTTGGCGGGGGAAAACTATGGCTACACCTTC
TRBD2,TRBV20-1,TRBJ2-4,-,CSASILAEKNIQYF,TGCAGTGCTAGTATCCTAGCGGAGAAAAACATTCAGTACTTC
-,TRBV27,TRBJ1-2,few,CASSLRAGHPNYGYTF,TGTGCCAGCAGTTTAAGGGCGGGACACCCCAACTATGGCTACACCTTC
TRBD2,TRBV20-1,TRBJ2-1,many,CSALRGGLAGVEQFF,TGCAGTGCCCTGCGGGGAGGTCTAGCGGGAGTGGAGCAGTTCTTC
TRBD2,TRBV10-3,TRBJ2-3,many,CAISDAGAADTQYF,TGTGCCATCAGTGATGCGGGAGCGGCAGATACGCAGTATTTT
-,TRBV11-2,TRBJ1-3,-,CASSLGGQIPDTIYF,TGTGCCAGCAGCTTGGGTGGACAGATTCCGGACACCATATATTTT
-,TRBV3-1,TRBJ1-5,many,CASSARPNQPQHF,TGTGCCAGCAGCGCCCGGCCCAATCAGCCCCAGCATTTT
TRBD1,TRBV24-1,TRBJ2-1,many,CATSDPDRAGEEQFF,TGTGCCACCAGTGACCCGGACAGGGCAGGCGAGGAGCAGTTCTTC
-,TRBV5-1,TRBJ2-1,many,CASSFGSGELYNEQFF,TGCGCCAGCAGCTTTGGTTCAGGGGAACTCTACAATGAGCAGTTCTTC
TRBD2,TRBV7-2,TRBJ2-1,-,CASSLDFLAGAGEQFF,TGTGCCAGCAGCTTAGATTTTCTAGCGGGAGCGGGGGAGCAGTTCTTC